This entry lists 28 T cell receptor beta chains sequenced from one sample in a study of molecular identifiers for immune sequencing clone quantification. TCRdb passed the PCR reads through MiXCR, listing each CDR3 protein once. Here the sample spans 400,000 to 600,000 distinct CDR3 sequences, about 25% being singletons. The sample was naive CD8+ T cells from blood, with Jurkat cell RNA spiked in. Documented subset: FACS-sorted CD8+CD4-CCR7+CD45RA+ naive T cells. These receptor sequences come from a human donor in good health. Some libraries in this study had Jurkat cell RNA spiked in.

For this clonotype: A read error may explain this, as a much larger clone is one base away. The V gene is TRBV13, the J gene TRBJ2-6; possibly TRBD1 for D (5 bases). Looked up from germline, CDR1 is PRHDT and CDR2 is FYEKMQ (reference sequence). This CDR3 has 15 residues. CDR3 bases: TGTGCCAGCTATCAGGGCTCCTCTGGGGCCGACGTCCTGACTTTC. It codes for CASYQGSSGADVLTF.

The V call is TRBV27, the J call TRBJ2-7; 7 nucleotides align to TRBD1. The trim removed 9 bases at V and 3 bases at J, leaving 5 bases unmatched. CDR1 and CDR2 (germline): MNHEY, SMNVEV (reference sequence). This CDR3 is built from 12 residues. As DNA, the CDR3 is TGTGCCAGTAGGGGACAGAGCTACGAGCAGTACTTC. Translating it yields CASRGQSYEQYF.

The chain recombines TRBV7-2 with TRBJ2-7; weak D call: TRBD2 (6 bases). Deletions cut 6 bases from V and 6 bases from J, with 21 bases between. The germline gives CDR1 SGHTA, CDR2 FQGNSA. This CDR3 is 15 amino acids long. The DNA of the CDR3 is TGTGCCAGCAGTTCCCGGGACTCGACGGTGGTCGAGCAGTACTTC. It codes for CASSSRDSTVVEQYF.

This clonotype showed up many times. The chain recombines TRBV27 with TRBJ2-7, with 7 bases identical to TRBD1. The CDR3 is 13 amino acids. Germline assignment: CDR1 MNHEY and CDR2 SMNVEV (reference sequence). The junction had 4 bases not matched to a gene; V was cut back by 6 bases and J by 2 bases. The CDR3 sequence is CASSLRGPYEQYF. The CDR3 DNA is TGTGCCAGCAGCCTTAGGGGGCCCTACGAGCAGTACTTC.

In its sample, this clonotype was seen many times. The chain is built from TRBV7-8 and TRBJ2-3; 10 nucleotides match TRBD1. Germline CDR1 is SGHVS and CDR2 is FQNEAQ. J was trimmed by 5 bases and V by 7 bases; bases with no gene match: 6. The CDR3 runs 14 residues. CDR3 sequence: CASTPTGGIDTQYF. CDR3 bases: TGTGCCAGCACTCCGACAGGGGGCATAGATACGCAGTATTTT.

The genes are TRBV27 and TRBJ1-1; 9 bases map to TRBD1. The CDR3 loop spans 15 amino acids. Germline V gene lookup returns CDR1 MNHEY and CDR2 SMNVEV (reference sequence). V shed 6 bases, J shed 9 bases, and the junction held 14 bases outside the gene matches. The chain's CDR3 is CASSDWTGAAKQAFF. The CDR3 nucleotides are TGTGCCAGCAGCGACTGGACAGGGGCGGCTAAACAAGCTTTCTTT.

This clonotype appeared a few times. V gene TRBV6-7 combines with J gene TRBJ2-7, with TRBD2 matching 8 bases. TRBV6-7 qualifies as an ORF whose function is uncertain. V dropped 0 bases and J dropped 3; count of bases not matched to a gene: 13. The CDR3 runs to 18 residues. CDR3 residues: CASSYSNGKRGPVYEQYF. CDR3 bases: TGTGCCAGCAGTTACTCGAACGGCAAGCGGGGGCCAGTCTACGAGCAGTACTTC.

This clonotype has only a few counts. This chain uses TRBV7-9 with TRBJ1-4, with D perhaps TRBD1 (5 bases). Germline lookup yields CDR1 SEHNR and CDR2 FQNEAQ (reference sequence). The CDR3 has 17 residues. V dropped 5 bases and J dropped 3 bases, with 19 bases sitting between them. The CDR3: CASSDGDWGAANEKLFF. CDR3 coding DNA: TGTGCCAGCAGCGATGGGGACTGGGGCGCCGCTAATGAAAAACTGTTTTTT. The full variable domain, in which reference TRBV7-9 and TRBJ1-4 provide the parts outside the CDR3, is DTGVSQNPRHKITKRGQNVTFRCDPISEHNRLYWYRQTLGQGPEFLTYFQNEAQLEKSRLLSDRFSAERPKGSFSTLEIQRTEQGDSAMYLCASSDGDWGAANEKLFFGSGTQLSVL.

V gene TRBV14 combines with J gene TRBJ2-7, with a weak D call TRBD1 (6 bases). CDR1 and CDR2 (germline): SGHDN, FVKESK. V was clipped by 0 bases and J by 2 bases, with 14 bases between them. This CDR3 region has 16 residues. CDR3 DNA sequence: TGTGCCAGCAGCCAAGATTGGCAGGGGTCCCCCTACGAGCAGTACTTC. This gives the protein CASSQDWQGSPYEQYF.

This clonotype was picked up many times. V and J are TRBV3-1 and TRBJ1-1, with unresolved D. The CDR3 covers 15 residues. Germline lookup yields CDR1 LGHDT and CDR2 YNNKEL (reference sequence). V dropped 4 bases and J dropped 1 base, with 13 bases sitting between them. The CDR3 sequence is CASSLSIEGNTEAFF. The CDR3, as DNA: TGTGCCAGCAGCCTCTCGATAGAGGGGAACACTGAAGCTTTCTTT.

A note on this clonotype: One junction end does not reproduce the germline sequence, and a read error may be involved. The chain joins TRBV6-2 or TRBV6-3 to TRBJ2-7; 10 bases agree with TRBD1. This CDR3 is 15 amino acids long. In germline, CDR1 is MNHEY, CDR2 SVGEGT. For the CDR3, the DNA is TGTGCCAGCAGCTCCGGGACAGGGGTTTTGACAGAGCGGTACTTC. Translating gives CASSSGTGVLTERYF.

This clonotype was counted a few times. The chain uses TRBV6-5 and TRBJ1-4, with unresolved D. V lost 8 bases and J lost 5, with 9 bases in between. Germline V gene lookup returns CDR1 MNHEY and CDR2 SVGAGI. The CDR3 consists of 12 residues. The CDR3 spells CASAAGNEKLFF. The CDR3 nucleotides read TGTGCCAGCGCGGCGGGAAATGAAAAACTGTTTTTT.

This clonotype was counted ten times or more. The chain links TRBV11-2 to TRBJ2-1; 10 nucleotides agree with TRBD2. Germline V gene sequence: CDR1 SGHAT, CDR2 FQNNGV. The CDR3 has 14 amino acids. The J segment lost 7 bases and the V segment lost 5 bases, leaving 5 bases of the junction unmatched. CDR3 amino acids: CASSQGLAWNEQFF. In nucleotides, the CDR3 is TGTGCCAGCAGCCAGGGACTAGCGTGGAATGAGCAGTTCTTC. Drawing the rest from reference TRBV11-2 and TRBJ2-1, the complete variable domain is EAGVAQSPRYKIIEKRQSVAFWCNPISGHATLYWYQQILGQGPKLLIQFQNNGVVDDSQLPKDRFSAERLKGVDSTLKIQPAKLEDSAVYLCASSQGLAWNEQFFGPGTRLTVL.

Ten or more counts support this clonotype. The chain recombines TRBV28 with TRBJ2-7; 10 positions agree with TRBD2. CDR1 and CDR2 (germline): MDHEN, SYDVKM. The CDR3 length is 16 residues. After removal of 7 bases from V and 7 bases from J, the junction contained 16 bases not matched to a gene. The CDR3 region has the DNA TGTGCCAGCACCGATCATCGCCTAGCGGGAGTTGAAGAGCAGTACTTC. Amino acids: CASTDHRLAGVEEQYF.

This clonotype was counted between two and nine times. For the CDR3, the DNA is TGTGCCACGACCTGGGGCCTAGCGGGGGAGCAGACCCAGTACTTC. Protein product: CATTWGLAGEQTQYF. The chain has TRBV19 and TRBJ2-5; 10 nucleotides align to TRBD2. V lost 10 bases and J lost 6; bases outside the gene matches: 14. CDR3 length: 15 residues. Germline V lookup: CDR1 LNHDA, CDR2 SQIVND (reference sequence).

This chain joins TRBV19 and TRBJ2-5, with 11 bases aligning to TRBD2. Germline loops: CDR1 LNHDA, CDR2 SQIVND (reference sequence). The CDR3 loop spans 15 amino acids. Trimming cost V 7 bases and J 4 bases; bases outside gene matches: 8. The CDR3 protein is CASTLTSGASETQYF. CDR3 DNA sequence: TGTGCCAGTACCTTGACTAGCGGGGCTTCAGAGACCCAGTACTTC.

Only a few counts were recorded for this clonotype. V and J are TRBV19 and TRBJ2-1; D assignment may be TRBD1 or TRBD2 (5 bases each). Germline loops: CDR1 LNHDA, CDR2 SQIVND (reference sequence). V dropped 5 bases and J dropped 7 bases, with 15 bases sitting between them. The CDR3 loop spans 14 amino acids. The CDR3 spells CASSVQGPTNEQFF. The CDR3 DNA reads as TGTGCCAGTAGTGTCCAGGGACCCACGAATGAGCAGTTCTTC.

In regard to this clonotype: This could be a read error, since a much larger clone is one nucleotide away. The V call is TRBV12-3 or TRBV12-4, the J call TRBJ2-3; no clear D gene. The DNA end lines up better with TRBJ1-5; the J call may be wrong. The CDR3 contains 14 residues. CDR3 loop: CASSFGLAPDTQHF. CDR3 nucleotide sequence: TGTGCCAGCAGTTTCGGACTAGCGCCTGATACGCAGCATTTT.

The J gene is TRBJ2-2, the V gene TRBV10-2; 11 positions match TRBD2. The CDR3 contains 16 residues. With V trimmed by 2 bases and J by 3 bases, 2 bases remained unmatched. The V gene's germline CDR1 is WSHSY and CDR2 SAAADI. The CDR3 here is CASSEVAGGDTGELFF. The CDR3 coding sequence is TGCGCCAGCAGTGAGGTAGCGGGAGGGGACACCGGGGAGCTGTTTTTT.

Notes on this clonotype: This may be a read error, as it is one base from a much larger clone. The chain links TRBV28 to TRBJ1-5; no firm D call. CDR3 length: 14 residues. The germline V gene has CDR1 MDHEN and CDR2 SYDVKM. The V end was cut by 5 bases, the J end by 4 bases, with 12 bases between. Here the CDR3 reads CASSILARNQPQHF. In nucleotides, the CDR3 is TGTGCCAGCAGTATTTTAGCTAGGAATCAGCCCCAGCATTTT. The whole variable domain, filled in from reference TRBV28 and TRBJ1-5, reads DVKVTQSSRYLVKRTGEKVFLECVQDMDHENMFWYRQDPGLGLRLIYFSYDVKMKEKGDIPEGYSVSREKKERFSLILESASTNQTSMYLCASSILARNQPQHFGDGTRLSIL.

Many counts were recorded for this clonotype. J is TRBJ2-7 and V is TRBV30; D is unclear. Germline values: CDR1 GTSNPN, CDR2 SVGIG (reference sequence). Trimming removed 0 bases at V and 3 bases at J, with 9 bases between. The CDR3 is made up of 13 amino acids. Written as DNA, the CDR3 is TGTGCCTGGAGTGTTGAGGACGACTACGAGCAGTACTTC. Amino acid sequence: CAWSVEDDYEQYF.

The chain links TRBV7-6 to TRBJ1-4; 10 positions agree with TRBD1. CDR1 and CDR2 from the germline V gene are SGHVS and FNYEAQ. The CDR3 extends over 17 amino acids. V dropped 6 bases and J dropped 7; count of bases not matched to a gene: 14. The CDR3 loop is CASSQGQGLLYGEKLFF. In nucleotides, the CDR3 is TGTGCCAGCAGTCAGGGACAGGGGCTTCTCTATGGTGAAAAACTGTTTTTT.

This clonotype was detected ten times or more. No DNA is shown, since the ends of the CDR3 on it are uncertain; the CDR3 is the one TCRdb lists. The V and J genes are TRBV29-1 and TRBJ1-2; the D call TRBD1 from the table was never checked on the DNA. The V gene's germline CDR1 is SQVTM and CDR2 ANQGSEA. The CDR3 comprises 14 residues, both ends counted. This CDR3 reads CSVSTGDDFRGYTF.

The chain recombines TRBV6-5 with TRBJ1-4, with 10 bases lining up with TRBD1. Trimming took 5 bases from V and 1 from J; bases not matched to a gene: 10. This CDR3 is built from 18 residues. Germline CDR1 reads MNHEY; CDR2 reads SVGAGI. The CDR3 DNA sequence: TGTGCCAGCAGTGCGACAGGGGGCGAGTGGAAAACTAATGAAAAACTGTTTTTT. Residues: CASSATGGEWKTNEKLFF.

This clonotype was counted a few times. J is TRBJ2-3 and V is TRBV12-3 or TRBV12-4; 7 nucleotides agree with TRBD1. J was trimmed by 1 base and V by 7 bases; bases with no gene match: 8. This CDR3 spans 15 amino acids. This CDR3 reads CASTPPGQRTDTQYF. The CDR3 region has the DNA TGTGCCAGCACTCCCCCGGGACAGCGCACAGATACGCAGTATTTT.

This clonotype showed up just a few times. The CDR3 here is CASSPSGSTPYEQYF. In nucleotides, the CDR3 is TGCGCCAGCAGCCCAAGCGGGAGTACCCCCTACGAGCAGTACTTC. V and J are TRBV4-3 and TRBJ2-7; 8 bases match TRBD2. The CDR3 runs to 15 residues. The V gene end was trimmed by 4 bases and the J gene end by 2 bases; junction bases not matched to a gene: 7. CDR1 is LGHNA and CDR2 is YSLEER in the germline V gene.

The rearrangement links TRBV4-1 to TRBJ2-2, with 10 positions matching TRBD1. Germline CDR1 is MGHRA and CDR2 is YSYEKL. V lost 0 bases and J lost 3; bases outside the gene matches: 4. The CDR3 covers 17 residues. The CDR3 DNA reads TGCGCCAGCAGCCAAGATTTGGGGACAGGGGACACCGGGGAGCTGTTTTTT. The encoded protein is CASSQDLGTGDTGELFF.

This clonotype was recorded many times. This chain uses TRBV29-1 with TRBJ2-7; TRBD1 matches at 7 bases. Germline V CDR1 and CDR2: SQVTM, ANQGSEA. The CDR3 consists of 16 residues. Germline trimming cut 0 bases from V and 4 bases from J; bases unmatched to any gene: 12. DNA for the CDR3: TGCAGCGTTGAAGATTCAGATCCGGGACAGAAGTACGAGCAGTACTTC. The encoded protein is CSVEDSDPGQKYEQYF.